Shown below are 32 T cell receptor beta chains from a single sample sequenced in a study of cytotoxic CD8 clonotypes in ibrutinib-treated CLL. Here immunoSEQ multiplex PCR was the method, and the copy in TCRdb shows in-frame clones only, minus some. In the table there are over 130,000 clones, around 80% of which are singletons. This specimen was PBMCs, taken after 36 months of ibrutinib treatment. The receptors come from a human donor with chronic lymphocytic leukemia.

This chain joins TRBV6-1 and TRBJ2-7; D gene unclear. The CDR3 covers 14 residues. With 1 base removed from V and 0 bases from J, the gap between germline ends came to 7 bases. The germline V gene encodes CDR1 MNHNS and CDR2 SASEGT. This CDR3 is CASSEERNSYEQYF. CDR3 nucleotides: TGTGCCAGCAGTGAAGAACGGAACTCCTACGAGCAGTACTTC.

The chain carries TRBV7-9 and TRBJ1-6; maybe TRBD1 (5 bases). In germline, CDR1 is SEHNR, CDR2 FQNEAQ (reference sequence). The CDR3 contains 14 residues. Deletions cut 4 bases from V and 4 bases from J, with 8 bases between. The CDR3 DNA is TGTGCCAGCAGCTCGGGACCATATAATTCACCCCTCCACTTT. It specifies CASSSGPYNSPLHF.

The chain links TRBV5-1 to TRBJ1-5; possible D gene TRBD1, 5 bases. Trimming cost V 4 bases and J 1 base, with 12 bases left between them. The CDR3 covers 15 residues. Germline V lookup: CDR1 SGHRS, CDR2 YFSETQ. The CDR3 coding sequence is TGCGCCAGCAGCCTTGGGACGGTGAGCAATCAGCCCCAGCATTTT. Translating it yields CASSLGTVSNQPQHF.

The chain employs TRBV18 and TRBJ1-2; no reliable D call. V was pared by 2 bases and J by 4 bases, with 20 bases between. Per the germline V gene, CDR1 is KGHSH and CDR2 is LQKENI. The CDR3 extends over 17 amino acids. The CDR3 nucleotides are TGTGCCAGCTCACCAGTAAGAGCAGGAACCGTATTCTATGGCTACACCTTC. This codes for CASSPVRAGTVFYGYTF.

The chain joins TRBV11-3 to TRBJ2-3, with D possibly being TRBD1 or TRBD2 (6 bases each). CDR3 length: 18 residues. Germline V gene lookup returns CDR1 SGHNT and CDR2 YENEEA. V was shortened by 5 bases and J by 0 bases, with 21 bases between the two germline ends. CDR3 in amino acids: CASSPSPPGARSTDTQYF. The DNA for the CDR3 is TGTGCCAGCAGCCCCTCGCCCCCGGGGGCCCGGAGCACAGATACGCAGTATTTT.

V and J are TRBV6-6 and TRBJ1-2, with 7 nucleotides matching TRBD1. The CDR3 is 14 amino acids. With 6 bases clipped from V and 4 bases from J, the junction kept 8 bases outside the gene matches. Looked up from germline, CDR1 is MNHNY and CDR2 is SVGAGI (reference sequence). CDR3 coding DNA: TGTGCCAGCAGCCAGGGGGGGGTGGCCTATGGCTACACCTTC. Protein product: CASSQGGVAYGYTF.

The gene calls are TRBV2 and TRBJ1-1, with TRBD1 matching over 11 bases. With 0 bases clipped from V and 7 bases from J, the junction kept 1 base outside the gene matches. The CDR3 loop spans 14 amino acids. The germline CDR1 and CDR2 sequences are SNHLY and FYNNEI. The CDR3: CASSEADRGLEAFF. The CDR3 DNA reads TGTGCCAGCAGTGAAGCGGACAGGGGGCTTGAAGCTTTCTTT.

The chain joins TRBV6-1 to TRBJ2-1; 9 positions agree with TRBD1. CDR3 length: 13 amino acids. The germline V gene encodes CDR1 MNHNS and CDR2 SASEGT. After removal of 7 bases from V and 6 bases from J, the junction contained 4 bases not matched to a gene. The CDR3 DNA follows: TGTGCCAGCAATCCGGGACAGGGCAATGAGCAGTTCTTC. Translating gives CASNPGQGNEQFF.

This chain links TRBV15 with TRBJ2-3; D unclear. V lost 5 bases to trimming and J lost 3 bases, with 12 bases between them. CDR1 is LNHNV and CDR2 is YYDKDF in the germline V gene (reference sequence). This CDR3 region has 14 residues. The CDR3 DNA is TGTGCCACCAGCTTCCCGGTAGGGACAGATACGCAGTATTTT. It yields the protein CATSFPVGTDTQYF.

J is TRBJ2-3 and V is TRBV27; a possible D gene is TRBD2 (6 bases). Germline V gene sequence: CDR1 MNHEY, CDR2 SMNVEV (reference sequence). V dropped 5 bases and J dropped 1 base, with 16 bases sitting between them. CDR3 size: 16 residues. The CDR3 sequence is CASSPERGFRTDTQYF. The CDR3 coding sequence is TGTGCCAGCAGTCCAGAACGGGGGTTCCGCACAGATACGCAGTATTTT.

This clone was observed once. The V call is TRBV13, the J call TRBJ2-3, with D possibly called TRBD1 or TRBD2 (5 bases each). V gave up 5 bases and J gave up 2 bases, with 14 bases separating them. The CDR3 has 15 residues. The germline gives CDR1 PRHDT, CDR2 FYEKMQ (reference sequence). The DNA of the CDR3 is TGTGCCAGCAGCCCTCTAGGGACGGCCACAGATACGCAGTATTTT. Its protein product is CASSPLGTATDTQYF.

The chain recombines TRBV2 with TRBJ2-3, with D perhaps TRBD1 or TRBD2 (6 bases each). Germline loops: CDR1 SNHLY, CDR2 FYNNEI. The CDR3 runs 15 residues. Deletions cut 7 bases from V and 3 bases from J, with 17 bases between. CDR3 protein: CASNADSGGTDTQYF. For the CDR3, the DNA is TGTGCCAGCAATGCGGACAGTGGGGGGACAGATACGCAGTATTTT.

Concerning this clone: Different DNA sequences within this sample yield the same CDR3. The chain links TRBV10-3 to TRBJ1-5, with 8 bases matching TRBD1. CDR3 size: 15 residues. Germline lookup yields CDR1 ENHRY and CDR2 SYGVKD. Losses at the gene ends were 4 bases for V and 3 bases for J; bases not matched to a gene: 5. CDR3 region: CAISGTGRNNQPQHF. The CDR3 DNA follows: TGTGCCATCAGTGGGACAGGGAGAAACAATCAGCCCCAGCATTTT.

V usage is TRBV7-8 and J usage is TRBJ1-1, with TRBD1 as a possible D gene (5 bases). The germline V gene encodes CDR1 SGHVS and CDR2 FQNEAQ. Trimming left V 7 bases short and J 5 bases short, with 17 bases between. The CDR3 is 14 residues long. The CDR3 DNA reads TGTGCCAGCACAGGGTTTTCCGGGGTGACTGAAGCTTTCTTT. Amino acid sequence: CASTGFSGVTEAFF.

V gene TRBV13 combines with J gene TRBJ2-1; D tentatively fits TRBD1 or TRBD2 (5 bases each). The germline V gene has CDR1 PRHDT and CDR2 FYEKMQ (reference sequence). The length of the CDR3 is 13 residues. V was cut by 3 bases and J by 7 bases, with 10 bases left in between. The CDR3 spells CASSFPEGNEQFF. Written as DNA, the CDR3 is TGTGCCAGCAGCTTTCCAGAGGGGAATGAGCAGTTCTTC.

This clone was detected once. This chain uses TRBV27 with TRBJ1-1, with D hard to call. This CDR3 comprises 13 residues. In germline, CDR1 is MNHEY, CDR2 SMNVEV (reference sequence). V dropped 4 bases and J dropped 11 bases, with 17 bases sitting between them. This CDR3 is CASSSQKDRGAFF. The CDR3 nucleotides are TGTGCCAGCAGTTCCCAAAAGGACCGTGGGGCTTTCTTT.

The rearrangement uses TRBV27 and TRBJ2-1; TRBD2 aligns across 7 bases. CDR3 length: 14 residues. V gave up 8 bases and J gave up 1 base; unmatched junction bases: 5. Germline values: CDR1 MNHEY, CDR2 SMNVEV (reference sequence). In DNA form, the CDR3 reads TGTGCCAGCGGGGACTACCTTTCCTACAATGAGCAGTTCTTC. It encodes CASGDYLSYNEQFF.

This clone was found once. This rearrangement joins TRBV19 to TRBJ1-5; 7 bases are a match to TRBD1. The germline V gene encodes CDR1 LNHDA and CDR2 SQIVND (reference sequence). The CDR3 extends over 14 amino acids. Germline trimming cut 3 bases from V and 4 bases from J; bases unmatched to any gene: 3. CDR3 loop: CASSITGVNQPQHF. For the CDR3, the DNA is TGTGCCAGTAGTATCACAGGGGTAAATCAGCCCCAGCATTTT.

In its sample, this clone was seen a few times. V gene TRBV4-1 combines with J gene TRBJ1-6; TRBD1 agrees at 8 bases. V dropped 1 base and J dropped 10; count of bases not matched to a gene: 9. This CDR3 has 16 amino acids. The germline CDR1 and CDR2 sequences are MGHRA and YSYEKL. CDR3 sequence: CASSQVRQGFGSPLHF. The CDR3 nucleotides are TGCGCCAGCAGCCAAGTCCGACAGGGGTTCGGGTCACCCCTCCACTTT.

The CDR3 DNA follows: TGTGCCAGCAGTACCAGGCGGACAGGCGTTGGTGAAAAACTGTTTTTT. Amino acids: CASSTRRTGVGEKLFF. This chain links TRBV28 with TRBJ1-4, with 7 bases that match TRBD1. This CDR3 region has 16 residues. The V gene end was trimmed by 5 bases and the J gene end by 7 bases; junction bases not matched to a gene: 13. The germline V gene has CDR1 MDHEN and CDR2 SYDVKM.

The chain combines TRBV11-2 with TRBJ2-1; 9 bases align to TRBD1. CDR3 length equals 18 residues. Germline trimming cut 5 bases from V and 5 bases from J; bases unmatched to any gene: 16. CDR1 and CDR2 (germline): SGHAT, FQNNGV. The CDR3 region has the DNA TGTGCCAGCAGCCTGGAGGTACAGGGGGCCGTGGGTCACAATGAGCAGTTCTTC. As protein: CASSLEVQGAVGHNEQFF.

V is TRBV2 and J is TRBJ1-1, with TRBD1 matching over 7 bases. Looked up from germline, CDR1 is SNHLY and CDR2 is FYNNEI. J lost 5 bases, V lost 7 bases, and 13 bases had no gene match. CDR3 size: 15 residues. The CDR3 sequence is CASNRNRGGETEAFF. The CDR3 coding sequence is TGTGCCAGCAATCGAAACAGGGGTGGGGAGACTGAAGCTTTCTTT.

V gene TRBV7-9 combines with J gene TRBJ2-7; the match to TRBD2 covers 7 bases. The germline V gene has CDR1 SEHNR and CDR2 FQNEAQ (reference sequence). The CDR3 has 13 residues. Unmatched junction bases numbered 5, after V lost 5 bases and J lost 4 bases. CDR3 nucleotides: TGTGCCAGCAGCCCCAGCGGGGTTTACGAGCAGTACTTC. This translates into CASSPSGVYEQYF. Variable domain in full (rest from reference TRBV7-9 and TRBJ2-7): DTGVSQNPRHKITKRGQNVTFRCDPISEHNRLYWYRQTLGQGPEFLTYFQNEAQLEKSRLLSDRFSAERPKGSFSTLEIQRTEQGDSAMYLCASSPSGVYEQYFGPGTRLTVT.

This chain connects TRBV27 to TRBJ1-4; D unresolved. Germline V lookup: CDR1 MNHEY, CDR2 SMNVEV (reference sequence). With 10 bases removed from V and 8 bases from J, the gap between germline ends came to 14 bases. CDR3 length: 12 amino acids. The CDR3 DNA reads as TGTGCCACCGATCCATGCCTCGAAAAACTGTTTTTT. It specifies CATDPCLEKLFF.

This chain links TRBV6-1 with TRBJ2-1; TRBD2 might be the D (6 bases). Trimming cost V 6 bases and J 8 bases, with 11 bases left between them. Germline CDR1 reads MNHNS; CDR2 reads SASEGT. The CDR3 is made up of 12 amino acids. CDR3 region: CASRRAGDEQFF. Here the CDR3 DNA reads TGTGCCAGCAGACGAGCGGGCGATGAGCAGTTCTTC.

This clone has only one observation. This chain links TRBV27 with TRBJ2-1; D gene unclear. Germline V gene data show CDR1 as MNHEY and CDR2 as SMNVEV (reference sequence). Trimming took off 4 bases at V and 0 bases at J, with 13 bases between the two ends. The CDR3 runs to 16 residues. The CDR3 sequence: CASSSPGGSSYNEQFF. The CDR3 DNA follows: TGTGCCAGCAGTTCCCCAGGCGGTAGCTCCTACAATGAGCAGTTCTTC.

This clone was counted between two and nine times. The chain couples TRBV6-5 to TRBJ2-5; 8 positions agree with TRBD1. This CDR3 has 13 residues. Germline V gene lookup returns CDR1 MNHEY and CDR2 SVGAGI. V dropped 7 bases and J dropped 5; count of bases not matched to a gene: 6. The chain's CDR3 is CASTRTGFETQYF. Here the CDR3 DNA reads TGTGCCAGCACCCGGACAGGGTTTGAGACCCAGTACTTC.

The genes are TRBV2 and TRBJ2-5; 11 bases fit TRBD2. Germline V CDR1 and CDR2: SNHLY, FYNNEI. The V gene end was trimmed by 7 bases and the J gene end by 4 bases; junction bases not matched to a gene: 11. This CDR3 comprises 16 residues. In nucleotides, the CDR3 is TGTGCCAGCAACCAACTAGCGGGGGCGCTCCGAGAGACCCAGTACTTC. Protein product: CASNQLAGALRETQYF.

This clone was detected only a few times. V usage is TRBV7-8 and J usage is TRBJ1-5; D uncertain. CDR3 length: 12 residues. The V end lost 0 bases, the J end lost 7 bases, and 4 bases lay between the germline ends. Germline V gene data show CDR1 as SGHVS and CDR2 as FQNEAQ. The CDR3 coding sequence is TGTGCCAGCAGCTTAGCGTTCCAGCCCCAGCATTTT. It is translated as CASSLAFQPQHF.

The chain is built from TRBV4-1 and TRBJ1-6, with 9 bases that match TRBD1. Germline V CDR1 and CDR2: MGHRA, YSYEKL. This CDR3 comprises 19 residues. Unmatched junction bases numbered 8, after V lost 2 bases and J lost 0 bases. CDR3 DNA: TGCGCCAGCAGCCAAACGCCGGGACAGGGAAGCTCCTATAATTCACCCCTCCACTTT. Translation: CASSQTPGQGSSYNSPLHF.

The rearrangement links TRBV27 to TRBJ2-6; TRBD1 aligns across 12 bases. J lost 3 bases, V lost 6 bases, and 12 bases had no gene match. This CDR3 region has 19 residues. Germline V CDR1 and CDR2: MNHEY, SMNVEV (reference sequence). CDR3 region: CASRGTPGQGALGANVLTF. The DNA for the CDR3 is TGTGCCAGCAGAGGAACCCCGGGACAGGGGGCGCTTGGGGCCAACGTCCTGACTTTC.

The CDR3 loop is CASSFGAGTNTEAFF. CDR3 DNA: TGTGCCAGCAGCTTTGGTGCCGGGACCAACACTGAAGCTTTCTTT. The chain couples TRBV7-9 to TRBJ1-1; possible D gene TRBD1, 5 bases. V was shortened by 3 bases and J by 2 bases, with 13 bases between the two germline ends. Germline V CDR1 and CDR2: SEHNR, FQNEAQ (reference sequence). This CDR3 contains 15 residues.